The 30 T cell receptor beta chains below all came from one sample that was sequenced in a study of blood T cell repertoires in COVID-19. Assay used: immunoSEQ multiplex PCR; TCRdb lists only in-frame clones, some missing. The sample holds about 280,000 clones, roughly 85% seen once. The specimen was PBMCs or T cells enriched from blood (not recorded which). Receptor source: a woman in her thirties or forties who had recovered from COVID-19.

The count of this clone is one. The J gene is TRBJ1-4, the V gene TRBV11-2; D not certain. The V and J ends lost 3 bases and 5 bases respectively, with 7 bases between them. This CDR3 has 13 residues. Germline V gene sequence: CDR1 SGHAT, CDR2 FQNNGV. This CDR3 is CASSFSGNEKLFF. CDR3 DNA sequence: TGTGCCAGCAGCTTTTCGGGGAATGAAAAACTGTTTTTT.

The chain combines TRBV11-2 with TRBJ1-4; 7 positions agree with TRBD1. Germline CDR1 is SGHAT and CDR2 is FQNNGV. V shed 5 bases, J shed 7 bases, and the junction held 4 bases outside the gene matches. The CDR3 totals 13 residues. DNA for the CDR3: TGTGCCAGCAGCCGCCGGGACAGTGAAAAACTGTTTTTT. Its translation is CASSRRDSEKLFF.

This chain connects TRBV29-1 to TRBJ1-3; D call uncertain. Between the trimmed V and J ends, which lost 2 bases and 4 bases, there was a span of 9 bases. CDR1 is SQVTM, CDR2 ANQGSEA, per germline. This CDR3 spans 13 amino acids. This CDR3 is CSVESNWGNTIYF. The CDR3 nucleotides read TGCAGCGTTGAAAGTAACTGGGGAAACACCATATATTTT. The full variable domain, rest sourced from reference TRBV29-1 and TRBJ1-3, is SAVISQKPSRDICQRGTSLTIQCQVDSQVTMMFWYRQQPGQSLTLIATANQGSEATYESGFVIDKFPISRPNLTFSTLTVSNMSPEDSSIYLCSVESNWGNTIYFGEGSWLTVV.

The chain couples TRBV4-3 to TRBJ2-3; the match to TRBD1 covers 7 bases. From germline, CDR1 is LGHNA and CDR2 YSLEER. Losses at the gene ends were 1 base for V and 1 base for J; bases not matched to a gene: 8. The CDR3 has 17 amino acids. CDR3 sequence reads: CASSQGGTVAGTDTQYF. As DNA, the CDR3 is TGCGCCAGCAGCCAAGGGGGGACAGTCGCGGGCACAGATACGCAGTATTTT.

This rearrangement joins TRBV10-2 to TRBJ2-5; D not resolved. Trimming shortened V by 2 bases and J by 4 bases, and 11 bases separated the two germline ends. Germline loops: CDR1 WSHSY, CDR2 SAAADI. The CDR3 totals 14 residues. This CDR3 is CASSETPERETQYF. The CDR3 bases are TGCGCCAGCAGTGAGACCCCGGAGCGAGAGACCCAGTACTTC.

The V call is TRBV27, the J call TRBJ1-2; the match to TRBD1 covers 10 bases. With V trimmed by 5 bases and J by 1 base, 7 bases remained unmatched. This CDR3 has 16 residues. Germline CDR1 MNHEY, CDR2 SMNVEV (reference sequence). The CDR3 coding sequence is TGTGCCAGCAGTACCTCCGGGACAGGGGATAACTATGGCTACACCTTC. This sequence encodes CASSTSGTGDNYGYTF.

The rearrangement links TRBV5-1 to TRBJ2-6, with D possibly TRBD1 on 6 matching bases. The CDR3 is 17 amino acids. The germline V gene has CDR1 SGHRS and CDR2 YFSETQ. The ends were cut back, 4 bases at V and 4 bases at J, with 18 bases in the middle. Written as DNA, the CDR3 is TGCGCCAGCAGCACAATGACAGGATCGTCCGGGGCCAACGTCCTGACTTTC. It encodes CASSTMTGSSGANVLTF.

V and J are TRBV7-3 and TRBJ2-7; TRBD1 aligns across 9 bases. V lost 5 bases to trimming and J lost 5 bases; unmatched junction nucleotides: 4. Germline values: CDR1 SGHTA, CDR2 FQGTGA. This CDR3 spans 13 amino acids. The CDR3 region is CASSPQGANEQYF. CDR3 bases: TGTGCCAGCAGCCCACAGGGGGCTAACGAGCAGTACTTC.

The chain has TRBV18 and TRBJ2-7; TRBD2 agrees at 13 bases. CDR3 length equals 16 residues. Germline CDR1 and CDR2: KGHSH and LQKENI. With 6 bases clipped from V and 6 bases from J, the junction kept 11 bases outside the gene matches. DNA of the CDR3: TGTGCCAGCTCCCTACCGGGACTAGCGGGGAGTGGCGAGCAGTACTTC. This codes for CASSLPGLAGSGEQYF.

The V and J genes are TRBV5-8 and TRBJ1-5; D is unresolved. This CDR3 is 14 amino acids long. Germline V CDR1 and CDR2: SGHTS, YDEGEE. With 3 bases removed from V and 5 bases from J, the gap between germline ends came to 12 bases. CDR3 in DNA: TGTGCCAGCAGCTGGTTCCCTTCGGATCAGCCCCAGCATTTT. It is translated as CASSWFPSDQPQHF.

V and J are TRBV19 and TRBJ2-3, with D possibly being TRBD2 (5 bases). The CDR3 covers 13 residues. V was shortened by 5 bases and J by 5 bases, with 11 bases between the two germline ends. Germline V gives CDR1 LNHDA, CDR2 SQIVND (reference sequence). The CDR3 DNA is TGTGCCAGTAGTGTGCGGGTTGGAGATACGCAGTATTTT. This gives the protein CASSVRVGDTQYF.

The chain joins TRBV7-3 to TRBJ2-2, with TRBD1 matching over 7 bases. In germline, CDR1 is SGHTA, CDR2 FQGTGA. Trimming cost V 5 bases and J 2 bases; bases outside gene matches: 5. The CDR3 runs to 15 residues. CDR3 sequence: CASSQGTANTGELFF. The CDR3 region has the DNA TGTGCCAGCAGCCAAGGGACAGCAAACACCGGGGAGCTGTTTTTT. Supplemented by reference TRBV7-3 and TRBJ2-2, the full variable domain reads GAGVSQTPSNKVTEKGKYVELRCDPISGHTALYWYRQSLGQGPEFLIYFQGTGAADDSGLPNDRFFAVRPEGSVSTLKIQRTERGDSAVYLCASSQGTANTGELFFGEGSRLTVL.

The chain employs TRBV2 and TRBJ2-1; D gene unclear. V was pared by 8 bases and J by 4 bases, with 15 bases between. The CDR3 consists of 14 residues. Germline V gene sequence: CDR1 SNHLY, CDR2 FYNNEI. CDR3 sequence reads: CASGGRLKYNEQFF. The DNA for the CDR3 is TGTGCCAGCGGTGGCAGGCTAAAATACAATGAGCAGTTCTTC.

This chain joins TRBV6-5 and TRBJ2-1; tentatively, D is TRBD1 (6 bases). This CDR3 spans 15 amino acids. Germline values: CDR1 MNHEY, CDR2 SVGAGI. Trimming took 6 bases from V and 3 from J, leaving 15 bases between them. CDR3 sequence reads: CASRARGSGYNEQFF. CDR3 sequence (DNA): TGTGCCAGCAGGGCGAGGGGGAGCGGCTACAATGAGCAGTTCTTC.

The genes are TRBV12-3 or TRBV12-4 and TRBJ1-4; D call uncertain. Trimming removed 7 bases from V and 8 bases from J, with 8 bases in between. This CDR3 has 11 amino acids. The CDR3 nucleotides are TGTGCCAGCACCGATAGCGAAAAACTGTTTTTT. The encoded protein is CASTDSEKLFF.

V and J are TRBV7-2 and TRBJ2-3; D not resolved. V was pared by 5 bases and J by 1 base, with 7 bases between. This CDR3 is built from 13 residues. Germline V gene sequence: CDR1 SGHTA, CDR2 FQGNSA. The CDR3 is CASSKQGTDTQYF. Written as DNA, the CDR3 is TGTGCCAGCAGCAAGCAGGGCACAGATACGCAGTATTTT.

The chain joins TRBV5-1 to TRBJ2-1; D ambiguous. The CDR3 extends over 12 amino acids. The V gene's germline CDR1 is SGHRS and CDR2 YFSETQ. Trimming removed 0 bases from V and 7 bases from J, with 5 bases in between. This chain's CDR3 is CASSLARNEQFF. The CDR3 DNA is TGCGCCAGCAGCTTGGCGAGGAATGAGCAGTTCTTC.

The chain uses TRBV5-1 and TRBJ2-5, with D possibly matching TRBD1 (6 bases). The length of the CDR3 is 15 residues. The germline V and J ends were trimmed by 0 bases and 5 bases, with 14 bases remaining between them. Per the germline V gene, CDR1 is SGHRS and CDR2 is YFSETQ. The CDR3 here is CASSLVSGAGETQYF. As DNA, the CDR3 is TGCGCCAGCAGCTTGGTCTCAGGGGCCGGTGAGACCCAGTACTTC.

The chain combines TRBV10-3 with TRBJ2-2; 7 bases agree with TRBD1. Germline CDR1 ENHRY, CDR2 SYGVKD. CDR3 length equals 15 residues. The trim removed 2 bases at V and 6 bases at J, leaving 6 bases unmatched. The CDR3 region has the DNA TGTGCCATCAGTGAGGAGACAGGGAGCCCCGGGGAGCTGTTTTTT. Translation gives CAISEETGSPGELFF.

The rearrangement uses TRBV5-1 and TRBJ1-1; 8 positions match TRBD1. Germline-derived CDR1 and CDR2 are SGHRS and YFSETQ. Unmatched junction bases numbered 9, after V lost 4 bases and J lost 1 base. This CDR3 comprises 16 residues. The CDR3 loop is CASSLDPDRENTEAFF. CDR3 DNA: TGCGCCAGCAGCCTCGACCCGGACAGGGAGAACACTGAAGCTTTCTTT.

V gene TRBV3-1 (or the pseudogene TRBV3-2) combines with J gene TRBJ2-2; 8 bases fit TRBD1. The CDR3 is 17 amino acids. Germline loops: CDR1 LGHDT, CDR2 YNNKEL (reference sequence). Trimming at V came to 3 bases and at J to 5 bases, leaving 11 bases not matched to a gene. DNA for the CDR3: TGTGCCAGCAGCCACGCGATCAGGGGGCGCCGAACCGGGGAGCTGTTTTTT. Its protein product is CASSHAIRGRRTGELFF.

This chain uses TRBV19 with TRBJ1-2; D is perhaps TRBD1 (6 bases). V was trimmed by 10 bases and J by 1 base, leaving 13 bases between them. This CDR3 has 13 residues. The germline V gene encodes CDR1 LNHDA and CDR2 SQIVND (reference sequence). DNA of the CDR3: TGTGCCACCTGGGGGCAGGATAACTATGGCTACACCTTC. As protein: CATWGQDNYGYTF. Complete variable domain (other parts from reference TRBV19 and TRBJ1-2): DGGITQSPKYLFRKEGQNVTLSCEQNLNHDAMYWYRQDPGQGLRLIYYSQIVNDFQKGDIAEGYSVSREKKESFPLTVTSAQKNPTAFYLCATWGQDNYGYTFGSGTRLTVV.

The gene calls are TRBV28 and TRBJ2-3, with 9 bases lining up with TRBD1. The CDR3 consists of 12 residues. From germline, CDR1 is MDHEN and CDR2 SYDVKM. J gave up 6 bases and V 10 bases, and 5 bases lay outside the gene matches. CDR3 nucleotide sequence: TGTGCCACACGACAGGGGGGGGATACGCAGTATTTT. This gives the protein CATRQGGDTQYF.

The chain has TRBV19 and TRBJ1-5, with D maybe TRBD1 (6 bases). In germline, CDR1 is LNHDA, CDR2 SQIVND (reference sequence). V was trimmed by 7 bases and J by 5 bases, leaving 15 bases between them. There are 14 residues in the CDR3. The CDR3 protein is CASTETGTYQPQHF. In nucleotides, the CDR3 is TGTGCCAGTACGGAGACAGGTACATATCAGCCCCAGCATTTT. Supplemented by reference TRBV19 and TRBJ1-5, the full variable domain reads DGGITQSPKYLFRKEGQNVTLSCEQNLNHDAMYWYRQDPGQGLRLIYYSQIVNDFQKGDIAEGYSVSREKKESFPLTVTSAQKNPTAFYLCASTETGTYQPQHFGDGTRLSIL.

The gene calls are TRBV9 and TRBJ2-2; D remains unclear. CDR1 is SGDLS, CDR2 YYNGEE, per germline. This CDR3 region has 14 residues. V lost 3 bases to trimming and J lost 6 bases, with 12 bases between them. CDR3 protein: CASSAAVQPGELFF. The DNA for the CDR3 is TGTGCCAGCAGCGCTGCGGTGCAGCCCGGGGAGCTGTTTTTT.

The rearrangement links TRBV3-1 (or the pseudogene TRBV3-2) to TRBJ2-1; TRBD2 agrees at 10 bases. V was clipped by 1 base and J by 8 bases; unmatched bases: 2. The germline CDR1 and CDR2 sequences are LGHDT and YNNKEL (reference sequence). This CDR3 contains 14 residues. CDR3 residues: CASSQGLAGDEQFF. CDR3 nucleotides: TGTGCCAGCAGCCAAGGCCTAGCGGGGGATGAGCAGTTCTTC.

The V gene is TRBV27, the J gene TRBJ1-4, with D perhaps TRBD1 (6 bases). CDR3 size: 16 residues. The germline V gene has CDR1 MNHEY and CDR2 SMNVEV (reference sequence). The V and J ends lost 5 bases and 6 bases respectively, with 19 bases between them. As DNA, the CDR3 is TGTGCCAGCAGTCACCATCCTGGGGGCGGTGATGAAAAACTGTTTTTT. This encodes CASSHHPGGGDEKLFF.

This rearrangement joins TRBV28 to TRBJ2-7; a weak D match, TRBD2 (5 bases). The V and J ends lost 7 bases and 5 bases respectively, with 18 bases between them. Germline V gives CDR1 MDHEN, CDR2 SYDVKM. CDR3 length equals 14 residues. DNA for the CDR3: TGTGCCAGCAAGCGTAGCGAATCTCACCACGAGCAGTACTTC. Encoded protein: CASKRSESHHEQYF.

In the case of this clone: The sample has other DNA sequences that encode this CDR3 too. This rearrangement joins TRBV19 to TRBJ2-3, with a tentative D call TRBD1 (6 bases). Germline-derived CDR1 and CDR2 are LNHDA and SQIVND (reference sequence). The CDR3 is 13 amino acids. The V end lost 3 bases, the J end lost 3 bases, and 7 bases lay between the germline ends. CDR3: CASSITGTDTQYF. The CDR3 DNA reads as TGTGCCAGTAGTATTACAGGGACAGATACGCAGTATTTT.

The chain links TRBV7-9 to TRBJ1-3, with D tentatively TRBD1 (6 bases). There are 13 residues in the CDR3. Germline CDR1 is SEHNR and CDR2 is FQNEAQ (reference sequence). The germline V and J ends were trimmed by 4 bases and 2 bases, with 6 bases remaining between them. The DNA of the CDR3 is TGTGCCAGCAGCTCAGGGGCTGGAAACACCATATATTTT. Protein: CASSSGAGNTIYF.